This T cell receptor (beta chain) was documented in a study of blood T cell repertoires in COVID-19. Study overall: Italy, Spain and the United States were the sources of the convalescent and acute COVID-19 samples. PBMCs, B-cell-depleted T cells, or T cells provided the cDNA or gDNA that made up the material.

CDR1 ENHRY and CDR2 SYGVKD come from the germline V gene. The CDR3 length is 14 residues. Trimming left V 7 bases short and J 1 base short, with 14 bases between. Participants were aged about 18 to 100 years from approximately 24 US areas. Authors' analysis steps: By means of reference gene primer amplification, nucleated cell counts were estimated. Assay used: immunoSEQ multiplex PCR; TCRdb lists only in-frame clones, some missing. V, J and clone size are taken as reported in that table, and D and trimming were inferred from the DNA itself. The data show about 210,000 clones, approximately 81% seen once.

The genes are TRBV10-3 and TRBJ2-7; D might be TRBD2 (6 bases). The sample taken for sequencing was PBMCs or T cells enriched from blood (not recorded which). This clonotype was obtained from a woman between 45 and 60 years old with acute COVID-19. This chain's CDR3 is CAIKFGGMSYEQYF. DNA of the CDR3: TGTGCCATCAAGTTCGGGGGAATGTCCTACGAGCAGTACTTC.